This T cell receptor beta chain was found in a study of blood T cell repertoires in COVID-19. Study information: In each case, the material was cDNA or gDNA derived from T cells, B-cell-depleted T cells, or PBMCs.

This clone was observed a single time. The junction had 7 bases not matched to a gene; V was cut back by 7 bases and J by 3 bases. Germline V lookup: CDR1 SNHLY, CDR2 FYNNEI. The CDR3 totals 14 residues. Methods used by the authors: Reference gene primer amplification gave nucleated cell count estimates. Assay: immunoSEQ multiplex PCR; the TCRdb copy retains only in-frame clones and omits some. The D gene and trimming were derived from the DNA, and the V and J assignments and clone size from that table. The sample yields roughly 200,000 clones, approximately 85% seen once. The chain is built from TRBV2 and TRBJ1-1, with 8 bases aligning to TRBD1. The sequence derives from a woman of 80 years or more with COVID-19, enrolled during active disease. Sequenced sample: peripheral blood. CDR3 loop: CASNRQGRDTEAFF. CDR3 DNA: TGTGCCAGCAATCGACAGGGGAGAGACACTGAAGCTTTCTTT.